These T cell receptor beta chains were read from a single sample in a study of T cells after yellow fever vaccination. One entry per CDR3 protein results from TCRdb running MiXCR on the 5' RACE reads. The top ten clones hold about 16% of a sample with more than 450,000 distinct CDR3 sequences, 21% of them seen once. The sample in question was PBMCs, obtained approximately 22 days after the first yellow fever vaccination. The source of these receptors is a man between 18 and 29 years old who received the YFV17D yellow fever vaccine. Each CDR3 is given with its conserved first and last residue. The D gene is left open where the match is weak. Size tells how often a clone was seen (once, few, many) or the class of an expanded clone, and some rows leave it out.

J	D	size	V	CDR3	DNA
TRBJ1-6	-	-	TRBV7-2	CASSLQINSPLHF	TGTGCCAGCAGTCTACAGATTAATTCACCCCTCCACTTT
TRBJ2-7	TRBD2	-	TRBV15	CATSRDSASGPQEQYF	TGTGCCACCAGCAGAGATTCGGCTAGCGGGCCTCAGGAGCAGTACTTC
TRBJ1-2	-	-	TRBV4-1	CASSQGRLSNYGYTF	TGCGCCAGCAGCCAAGGACGGTTGTCTAACTATGGCTACACCTTC
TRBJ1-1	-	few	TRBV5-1	CASSLGKNTEAFF	TGCGCCAGCAGCTTGGGCAAGAACACTGAAGCTTTCTTT
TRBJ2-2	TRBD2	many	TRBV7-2	CARLAGGNTGELFF	TGTGCCAGACTAGCGGGGGGGAACACCGGGGAGCTGTTTTTT
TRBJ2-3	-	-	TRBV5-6	CASSLYFRTDPRTDTQYF	TGTGCCAGCAGCTTGTATTTCAGGACCGACCCAAGAACAGATACGCAGTATTTT
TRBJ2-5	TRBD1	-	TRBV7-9	CASSYLGDSQETQYF	TGTGCCAGCAGTTATTTGGGGGACAGCCAAGAGACCCAGTACTTC
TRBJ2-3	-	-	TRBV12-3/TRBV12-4	CASSLRTYTQYF	TGTGCCAGCAGTTTACGGACTTATACGCAGTATTTT
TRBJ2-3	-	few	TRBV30	CAWSKGQRGIVDTQYF	TGTGCCTGGAGTAAGGGCCAGAGGGGGATTGTGGATACGCAGTATTTT
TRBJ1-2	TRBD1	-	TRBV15	CATSLQGLPNYGYTF	TGTGCCACCAGCTTACAGGGGCTTCCTAACTATGGCTACACCTTC
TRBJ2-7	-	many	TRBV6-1	CASSRMVDRSYEQYF	TGTGCCAGCAGTAGAATGGTGGACCGTTCCTACGAGCAGTACTTC
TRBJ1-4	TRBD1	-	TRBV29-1	CSVFRTGTNEKLFF	TGCAGCGTTTTTAGGACAGGAACGAATGAAAAACTGTTTTTT
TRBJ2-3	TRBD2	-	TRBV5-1	CASRRLAGLGTDTQYF	TGCGCCAGCAGGCGGCTAGCGGGTCTCGGCACAGATACGCAGTATTTT
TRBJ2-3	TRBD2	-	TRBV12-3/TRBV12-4	CASSELAVSTDTQYF	TGTGCCAGCAGTGAACTAGCGGTTAGCACAGATACGCAGTATTTT
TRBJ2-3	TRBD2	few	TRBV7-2	CASSSRLAELSDTQYF	TGTGCCAGCAGCTCCCGACTAGCGGAACTTTCAGATACGCAGTATTTT
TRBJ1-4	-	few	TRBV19	CASSSPGEKLFF	TGTGCCAGTAGTTCACCGGGTGAAAAACTGTTTTTT
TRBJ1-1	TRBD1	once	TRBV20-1	CSARDRHYEAFF	TGCAGTGCTAGGGACAGGCACTATGAAGCTTTCTTT
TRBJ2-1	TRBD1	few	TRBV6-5	CASSYKRQGADEQFF	TGTGCCAGCAGTTACAAGAGACAGGGGGCCGATGAGCAGTTCTTC
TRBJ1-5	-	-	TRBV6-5	CVSSYGTGPNQPQHF	TGTGTCAGCAGTTACGGCACAGGGCCAAATCAGCCCCAGCATTTT
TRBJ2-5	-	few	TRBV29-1	CSVWAGAETQYF	TGCAGCGTTTGGGCAGGGGCAGAGACCCAGTACTTC
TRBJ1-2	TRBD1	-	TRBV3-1	CASSQGGVQGAVYGYTF	TGTGCCAGCAGCCAAGGCGGCGTGCAGGGGGCGGTCTATGGCTACACCTTC
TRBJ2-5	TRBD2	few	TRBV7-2	CASSLLFGGEGEETQYF	TGTGCCAGCAGCTTATTATTTGGCGGGGAGGGTGAGGAGACCCAGTACTTC
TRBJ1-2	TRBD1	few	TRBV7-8	CASGGRDRSVLDYGYTF	TGTGCCAGCGGTGGTCGGGACAGGTCGGTGCTAGACTATGGCTACACCTTC
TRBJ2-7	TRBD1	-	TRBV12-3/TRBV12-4	CASSFGQGLSYEQYF	TGTGCCAGCAGTTTCGGACAGGGGCTGTCCTACGAGCAGTACTTC
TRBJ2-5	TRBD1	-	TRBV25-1	CASSEYNRGLGETQYF	TGTGCCAGCAGTGAATACAACAGGGGCCTTGGAGAGACCCAGTACTTC
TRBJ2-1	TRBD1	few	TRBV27	CASRTLGQGQRGSRFDEQFF	TGTGCCAGCAGAACCTTAGGACAGGGCCAAAGGGGGTCGAGATTCGATGAGCAGTTCTTC
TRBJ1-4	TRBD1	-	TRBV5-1	CASSLSGTDNEKLFF	TGCGCCAGCAGCCTATCCGGGACAGATAATGAAAAACTGTTTTTT
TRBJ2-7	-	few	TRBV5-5	CASSLVSGAPYEQYF	TGTGCCAGCAGCCTGGTGTCAGGGGCCCCCTACGAGCAGTACTTC
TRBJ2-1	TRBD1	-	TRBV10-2	CASSGLAGGGNEQFF	TGCGCCAGCAGTGGGTTGGCAGGGGGTGGGAATGAGCAGTTCTTC
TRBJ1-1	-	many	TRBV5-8	CASGVGWQNTEAFF	TGTGCCAGCGGGGTGGGATGGCAGAACACTGAAGCTTTCTTT
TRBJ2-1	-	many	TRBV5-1	CASSYNQGNEQFF	TGCGCCAGCAGCTATAACCAGGGAAATGAGCAGTTCTTC
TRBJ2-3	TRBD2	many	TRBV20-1	CSARELAGGKDTQYF	TGCAGTGCTAGGGAATTAGCGGGGGGGAAAGATACGCAGTATTTT
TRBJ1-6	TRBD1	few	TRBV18	CASSPRGTVNSPLHF	TGTGCCAGCTCACCACGAGGGACAGTGAATTCACCCCTCCACTTT
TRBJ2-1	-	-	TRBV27	CASSLSTGVLYEQFF	TGTGCCAGCAGTTTATCCACGGGGGTCTTGTATGAGCAGTTCTTC
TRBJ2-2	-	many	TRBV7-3	CASSRTAGEGTGELFF	TGTGCCAGCAGCCGGACAGCCGGCGAGGGCACCGGGGAGCTGTTTTTT
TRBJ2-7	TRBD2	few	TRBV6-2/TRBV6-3	CASSYGAGDSYEQYF	TGTGCCAGCAGTTACGGTGCGGGGGACTCCTACGAGCAGTACTTC
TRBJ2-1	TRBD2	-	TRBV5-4	CASSLGYGASGGERYEQFF	TGTGCCAGCAGCTTGGGATATGGTGCTAGCGGGGGGGAGAGATATGAGCAGTTCTTC
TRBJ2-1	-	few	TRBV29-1	CSVGLVTSLVYNEQFF	TGCAGCGTTGGACTAGTAACTAGTTTGGTATACAATGAGCAGTTCTTC
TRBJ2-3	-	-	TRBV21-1	CASSFRQGKDTDTQYF	TGTGCCAGCAGCTTTCGACAGGGGAAGGACACAGATACGCAGTATTTT
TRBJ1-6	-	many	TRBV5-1	CASSYDSYSPLHF	TGCGCCAGCAGCTACGACAGTTATTCACCCCTCCACTTT
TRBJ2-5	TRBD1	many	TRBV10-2	CASSDLQGTQETQYF	TGCGCCAGCAGTGATTTACAGGGGACCCAAGAGACCCAGTACTTC
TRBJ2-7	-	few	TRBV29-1	CSVEDSGTGFEQYF	TGCAGCGTTGAAGATAGCGGGACAGGGTTCGAGCAGTACTTC